The 14 T cell receptor beta chains below all came from one sample that was sequenced in a study of molecular identifiers for immune sequencing clone quantification. TCRdb passed the PCR reads through MiXCR, listing each CDR3 protein once. The sample includes several thousand distinct CDR3 sequences, around 30% of them seen just once. The source material was naive CD8+ T cells from blood, with Jurkat cell RNA spiked in. This sample's subset: FACS-sorted CD8+CD4-CCR7+CD45RA+ naive T cells. These receptors were obtained from a human donor in good health. Some libraries in this study had Jurkat cell RNA spiked in.

This clonotype is deemed medium-sized (0.01 to 0.1%). V usage is TRBV28 and J usage is TRBJ2-3, with 12 bases aligning to TRBD2. Germline lookup yields CDR1 MDHEN and CDR2 SYDVKM. This CDR3 is 16 amino acids long. Losses at the gene ends were 2 bases for V and 2 bases for J; bases not matched to a gene: 2. CDR3 protein: CASSLGLAGITDTQYF. DNA of the CDR3: TGTGCCAGCAGTTTAGGACTAGCGGGGATCACAGATACGCAGTATTTT.

A word on this clonotype: A read error may account for a junction end that differs from germline. This chain joins TRBV19 and TRBJ2-7; TRBD1 matches 10 bases. In germline, CDR1 is LNHDA, CDR2 SQIVND (reference sequence). CDR3 length equals 15 residues. The CDR3 region has the DNA TGTGCCAGTAGCAACGGGACAGGGGACCTCTACGAGCAGCACTTC. Its translation: CASSNGTGDLYEQHF.

As for this clonotype: Being one base from a much bigger clone, this may be a read error. The chain combines TRBV6-2 or TRBV6-3 with TRBJ1-5; the D gene is possibly TRBD1 (5 bases). The germline CDR1 and CDR2 sequences are MNHEY and SVGEGT. The V gene lost 8 bases and the J gene lost 3 bases, with 11 bases spanning the gap. The CDR3 has 13 amino acids. Here the CDR3 DNA reads TGTGCCAGCGGGGACGTTTCCAATCAGCCCCAGCATTTT. It translates to CASGDVSNQPQHF.

For this clonotype: It is likely a read error, because the conserved phenylalanine at the end of the CDR3 is missing. V is TRBV10-3 and J is TRBJ2-7; D call uncertain. The CDR3 is 12 amino acids. CDR1 ENHRY and CDR2 SYGVKD come from the germline V gene. In nucleotides, the CDR3 is TGTGCCAACAGTGGTGGGCCCTACGAGCAGTACTAC. Amino acid sequence: CANSGGPYEQYY.

By sample share, this clonotype is medium-sized. The V gene is TRBV28, the J gene TRBJ1-1; 10 nucleotides line up with TRBD1. Germline values: CDR1 MDHEN, CDR2 SYDVKM. The CDR3 has 15 residues. V shed 6 bases and J 5 bases; nucleotides not matched to a gene: 9. CDR3: CASRHDRGRVTEAFF. The CDR3 DNA sequence: TGTGCCAGCAGACATGACAGGGGGCGCGTTACTGAAGCTTTCTTT.

This clonotype has only a few counts. The rearrangement links TRBV7-9 to TRBJ2-7; 8 positions match TRBD1. With 5 bases clipped from V and 1 base from J, the junction kept 4 bases outside the gene matches. Germline V lookup: CDR1 SEHNR, CDR2 FQNEAQ (reference sequence). This CDR3 contains 14 residues. In nucleotides, the CDR3 is TGTGCCAGCAGCAACCGGGACAGGTCCTACGAGCAGTACTTC. This translates into CASSNRDRSYEQYF. Based on the CDR3 plus reference TRBV7-9 and TRBJ2-7, the full variable domain is DTGVSQNPRHKITKRGQNVTFRCDPISEHNRLYWYRQTLGQGPEFLTYFQNEAQLEKSRLLSDRFSAERPKGSFSTLEIQRTEQGDSAMYLCASSNRDRSYEQYFGPGTRLTVT.

The chain recombines TRBV5-6 with TRBJ1-1, with D uncertain. This CDR3 has 16 amino acids. The germline V gene has CDR1 SGHDT and CDR2 YYEEEE. Trimming left V 4 bases short and J 5 bases short, with 21 bases between. The CDR3 bases are TGTGCCAGCAGCCGGCCCCAGGTGTTCGAGGGAACTGAAGCTTTCTTT. It translates to CASSRPQVFEGTEAFF.

The chain is built from TRBV6-4 and TRBJ2-3, with D perhaps TRBD1 or TRBD2 (5 bases each). Trimming removed 10 bases from V and 1 base from J, with 12 bases in between. Per the germline V gene, CDR1 is MRHNA and CDR2 is SNTAGT. The CDR3 length is 13 residues. The CDR3 here is CATGTGRTDTQYF. The DNA for the CDR3 is TGTGCCACCGGGACGGGCCGCACAGATACGCAGTATTTT.

On this clonotype: This may come from a read error, since a much larger clone is one base off. The chain has TRBV7-6 and TRBJ2-3; D ambiguous. Between the trimmed V and J ends, which lost 5 bases and 6 bases, there was a span of 21 bases. Germline values: CDR1 SGHVS, CDR2 FNYEAQ. CDR3 length equals 16 residues. The CDR3 DNA follows: TGTGCCAGCAGCGTAGACCAGGCCGGTGCTGGGGATACGCAGTATTTT. As protein: CASSVDQAGAGDTQYF.

V and J are TRBV7-8 and TRBJ1-4; D remains ambiguous. The V end was cut by 6 bases, the J end by 5 bases, with 16 bases between. Germline CDR1 SGHVS, CDR2 FQNEAQ. This CDR3 spans 15 amino acids. The CDR3 protein is CASRQTILQNEKLFF. The CDR3, as DNA: TGTGCCAGCAGGCAGACAATTCTTCAAAATGAAAAACTGTTTTTT.

This clonotype is medium-sized. The chain couples TRBV7-6 to TRBJ2-3; D tentatively reads TRBD1 or TRBD2 (5 bases each). With 5 bases removed from V and 2 bases from J, the gap between germline ends came to 11 bases. There are 14 residues in the CDR3. The germline CDR1 and CDR2 sequences are SGHVS and FNYEAQ. The CDR3 region is CASSIRDLTDTQYF. The CDR3 nucleotides are TGTGCCAGCAGCATCCGGGACCTCACAGATACGCAGTATTTT.

Within the sample, this clonotype is medium-sized. CDR3 sequence: CASSPYGGVDTQYF. CDR3 nucleotides: TGTGCCAGCAGTCCCTACGGCGGGGTAGATACGCAGTATTTT. The gene calls are TRBV7-9 and TRBJ2-3, with TRBD2 as a possible D gene (6 bases). CDR1 is SEHNR, CDR2 FQNEAQ, per germline (reference sequence). V lost 6 bases, J lost 5 bases, and 15 bases lay in between. The CDR3 totals 14 residues.

This clonotype is termed medium-sized. The V call is TRBV28, the J call TRBJ2-7; D perhaps matches TRBD2 (5 bases). The germline V and J ends were trimmed by 5 bases and 2 bases, with 13 bases remaining between them. This CDR3 contains 14 residues. Germline V lookup: CDR1 MDHEN, CDR2 SYDVKM. CDR3 residues: CASSPELGPYEQYF. DNA of the CDR3: TGTGCCAGCAGTCCTGAACTAGGGCCCTACGAGCAGTACTTC.

In its sample, this clonotype was seen a few times. The CDR3 reads CASSISGHLLSTEQYF. In nucleotides, the CDR3 is TGTGCCAGTAGTATCTCGGGACACCTTCTCTCTACCGAGCAGTACTTC. This chain connects TRBV19 to TRBJ2-7, with D maybe TRBD1 (6 bases). Germline CDR1 LNHDA, CDR2 SQIVND (reference sequence). The germline V and J ends were trimmed by 3 bases and 6 bases, with 21 bases remaining between them. The CDR3 contains 16 residues.